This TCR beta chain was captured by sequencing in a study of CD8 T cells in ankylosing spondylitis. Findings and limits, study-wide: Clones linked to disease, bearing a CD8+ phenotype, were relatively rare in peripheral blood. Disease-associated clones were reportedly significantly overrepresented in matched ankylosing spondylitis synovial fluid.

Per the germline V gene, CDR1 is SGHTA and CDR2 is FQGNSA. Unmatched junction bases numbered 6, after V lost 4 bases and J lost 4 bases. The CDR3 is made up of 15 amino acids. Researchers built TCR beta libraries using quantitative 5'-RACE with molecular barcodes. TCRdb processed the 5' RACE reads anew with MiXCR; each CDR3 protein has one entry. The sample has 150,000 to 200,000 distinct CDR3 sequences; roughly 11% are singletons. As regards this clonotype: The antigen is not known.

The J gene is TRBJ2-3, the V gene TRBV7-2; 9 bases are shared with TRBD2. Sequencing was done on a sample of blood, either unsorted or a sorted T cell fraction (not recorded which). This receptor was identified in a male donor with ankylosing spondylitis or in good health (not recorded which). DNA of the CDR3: TGTGCCAGCAGCTGGCGGCGGGGGGGCGCAGATACGCAGTATTTT. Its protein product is CASSWRRGGADTQYF. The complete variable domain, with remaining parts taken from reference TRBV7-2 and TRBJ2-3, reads GAGVSQSPSNKVTEKGKDVELRCDPISGHTALYWYRQSLGQGLEFLIYFQGNSAPDKSGLPSDRFSAERTGGSVSTLTIQRTQQEDSAVYLCASSWRRGGADTQYFGPGTRLTVL.